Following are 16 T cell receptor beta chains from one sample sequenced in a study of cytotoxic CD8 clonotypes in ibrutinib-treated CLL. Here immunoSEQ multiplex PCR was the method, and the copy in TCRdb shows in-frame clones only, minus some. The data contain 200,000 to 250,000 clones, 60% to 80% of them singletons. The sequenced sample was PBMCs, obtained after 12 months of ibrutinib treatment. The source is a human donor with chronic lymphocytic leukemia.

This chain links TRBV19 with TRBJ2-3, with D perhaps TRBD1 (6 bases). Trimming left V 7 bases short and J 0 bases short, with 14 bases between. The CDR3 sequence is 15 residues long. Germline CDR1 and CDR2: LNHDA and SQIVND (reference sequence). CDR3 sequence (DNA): TGTGCCAGTAACGACCTGGGACAAAGCACAGATACGCAGTATTTT. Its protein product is CASNDLGQSTDTQYF.

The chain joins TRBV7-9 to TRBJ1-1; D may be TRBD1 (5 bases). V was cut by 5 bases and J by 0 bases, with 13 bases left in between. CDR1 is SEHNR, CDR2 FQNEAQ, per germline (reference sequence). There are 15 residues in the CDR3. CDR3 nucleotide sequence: TGTGCCAGCAGCCGGGACCGACCATTGAACACTGAAGCTTTCTTT. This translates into CASSRDRPLNTEAFF. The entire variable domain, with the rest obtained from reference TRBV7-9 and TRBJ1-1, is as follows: DTGVSQNPRHKITKRGQNVTFRCDPISEHNRLYWYRQTLGQGPEFLTYFQNEAQLEKSRLLSDRFSAERPKGSFSTLEIQRTEQGDSAMYLCASSRDRPLNTEAFFGQGTRLTVV.

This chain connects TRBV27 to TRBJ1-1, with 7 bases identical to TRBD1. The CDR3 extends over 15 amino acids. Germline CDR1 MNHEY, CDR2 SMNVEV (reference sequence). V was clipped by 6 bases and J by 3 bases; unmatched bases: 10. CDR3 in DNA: TGTGCCAGCAGAAGTATTGGACAGGCCGACACTGAAGCTTTCTTT. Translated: CASRSIGQADTEAFF.

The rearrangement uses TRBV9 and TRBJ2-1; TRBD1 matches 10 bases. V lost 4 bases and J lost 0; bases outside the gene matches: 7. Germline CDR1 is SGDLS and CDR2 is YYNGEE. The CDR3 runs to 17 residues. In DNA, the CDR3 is TGTGCCAGCAGCCCCACCGGGACAGGGGCCTCCTACAATGAGCAGTTCTTC. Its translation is CASSPTGTGASYNEQFF.

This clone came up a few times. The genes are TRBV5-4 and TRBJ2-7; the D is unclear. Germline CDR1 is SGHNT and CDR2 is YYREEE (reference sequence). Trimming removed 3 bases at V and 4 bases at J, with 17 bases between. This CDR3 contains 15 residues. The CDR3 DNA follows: TGTGCCAGCAGCTGGCCGGAGCAGCTGGGGTACGAGCAGTACTTC. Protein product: CASSWPEQLGYEQYF.

Here the CDR3 DNA reads TGTGCCAGCAGCTTGGGGGCAGCGGTTAATGAAAAACTGTTTTTT. Its translation is CASSLGAAVNEKLFF. This chain uses TRBV5-6 with TRBJ1-4, with no clear D. The CDR3 runs to 15 residues. In germline, CDR1 is SGHDT, CDR2 YYEEEE. With 0 bases removed from V and 4 bases from J, the gap between germline ends came to 10 bases.

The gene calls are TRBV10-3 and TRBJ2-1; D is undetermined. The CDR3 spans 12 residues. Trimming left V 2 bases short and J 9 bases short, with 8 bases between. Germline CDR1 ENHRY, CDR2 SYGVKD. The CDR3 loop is CAISELVGEQFF. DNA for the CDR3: TGTGCCATCAGTGAGCTAGTGGGTGAGCAGTTCTTC.

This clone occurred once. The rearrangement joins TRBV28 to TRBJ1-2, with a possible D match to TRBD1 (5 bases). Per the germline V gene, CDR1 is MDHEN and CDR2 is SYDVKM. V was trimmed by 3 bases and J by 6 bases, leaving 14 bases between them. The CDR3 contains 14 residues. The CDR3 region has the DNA TGTGCCAGCAGTTTCCGGGACCGGGGGAATGGCTACACCTTC. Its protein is CASSFRDRGNGYTF.

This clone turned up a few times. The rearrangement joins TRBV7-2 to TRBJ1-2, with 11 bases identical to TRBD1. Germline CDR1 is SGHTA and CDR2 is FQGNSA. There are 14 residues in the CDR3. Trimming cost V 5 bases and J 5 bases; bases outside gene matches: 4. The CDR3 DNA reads TGTGCCAGCAGCCCGCGGGACAGGGGGTATGGCTACACCTTC. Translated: CASSPRDRGYGYTF.

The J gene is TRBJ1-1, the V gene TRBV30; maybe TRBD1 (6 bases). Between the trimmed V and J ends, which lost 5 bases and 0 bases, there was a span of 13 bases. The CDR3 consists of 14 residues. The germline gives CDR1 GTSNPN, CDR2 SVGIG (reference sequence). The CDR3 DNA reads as TGTGCCTGGGGCCAAAGGGGGATGAACACTGAAGCTTTCTTT. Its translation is CAWGQRGMNTEAFF.

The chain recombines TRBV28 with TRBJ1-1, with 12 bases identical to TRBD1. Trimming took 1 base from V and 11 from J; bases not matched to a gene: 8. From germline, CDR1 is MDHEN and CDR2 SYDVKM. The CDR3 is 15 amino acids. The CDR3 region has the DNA TGTGCCAGCAGTTTATCGGGGACAGGGGGCGCAGAGGCTTTCTTT. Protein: CASSLSGTGGAEAFF.

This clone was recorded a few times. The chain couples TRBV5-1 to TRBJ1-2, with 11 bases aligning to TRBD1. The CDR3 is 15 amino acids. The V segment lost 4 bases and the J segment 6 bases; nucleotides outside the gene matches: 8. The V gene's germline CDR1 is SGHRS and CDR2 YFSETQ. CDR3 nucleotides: TGCGCCAGCAGCCCGGACAGGGGGCGTTTCGATGGCTACACCTTC. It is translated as CASSPDRGRFDGYTF. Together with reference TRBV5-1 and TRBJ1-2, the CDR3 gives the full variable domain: KAGVTQTPRYLIKTRGQQVTLSCSPISGHRSVSWYQQTPGQGLQFLFEYFSETQRNKGNFPGRFSGRQFSNSRSEMNVSTLELGDSALYLCASSPDRGRFDGYTFGSGTRLTVV.

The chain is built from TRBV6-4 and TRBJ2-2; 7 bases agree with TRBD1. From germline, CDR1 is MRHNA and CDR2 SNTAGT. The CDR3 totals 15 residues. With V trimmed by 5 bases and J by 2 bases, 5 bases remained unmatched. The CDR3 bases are TGTGCCAGCAGTCCCAACAGGGGCAACACCGGGGAGCTGTTTTTT. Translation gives CASSPNRGNTGELFF.

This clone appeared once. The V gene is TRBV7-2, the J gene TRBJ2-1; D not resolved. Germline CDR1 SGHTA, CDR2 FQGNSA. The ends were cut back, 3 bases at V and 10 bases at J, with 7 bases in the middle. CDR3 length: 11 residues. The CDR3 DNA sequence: TGTGCCAGCAGCTTGTCGTGGGAGCAGTTCTTC. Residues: CASSLSWEQFF.

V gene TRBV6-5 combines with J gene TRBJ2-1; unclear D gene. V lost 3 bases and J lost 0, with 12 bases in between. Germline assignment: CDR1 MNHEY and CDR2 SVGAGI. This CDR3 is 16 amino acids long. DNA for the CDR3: TGTGCCAGCAGTTATGACGTGGTAAACTCCTACAATGAGCAGTTCTTC. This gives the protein CASSYDVVNSYNEQFF.

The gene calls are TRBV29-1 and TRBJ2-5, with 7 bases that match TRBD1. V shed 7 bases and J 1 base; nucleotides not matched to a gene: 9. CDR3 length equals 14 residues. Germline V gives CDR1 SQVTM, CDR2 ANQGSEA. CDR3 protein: CSADPGTVQETQYF. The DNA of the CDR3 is TGCAGCGCGGACCCGGGGACAGTCCAAGAGACCCAGTACTTC.